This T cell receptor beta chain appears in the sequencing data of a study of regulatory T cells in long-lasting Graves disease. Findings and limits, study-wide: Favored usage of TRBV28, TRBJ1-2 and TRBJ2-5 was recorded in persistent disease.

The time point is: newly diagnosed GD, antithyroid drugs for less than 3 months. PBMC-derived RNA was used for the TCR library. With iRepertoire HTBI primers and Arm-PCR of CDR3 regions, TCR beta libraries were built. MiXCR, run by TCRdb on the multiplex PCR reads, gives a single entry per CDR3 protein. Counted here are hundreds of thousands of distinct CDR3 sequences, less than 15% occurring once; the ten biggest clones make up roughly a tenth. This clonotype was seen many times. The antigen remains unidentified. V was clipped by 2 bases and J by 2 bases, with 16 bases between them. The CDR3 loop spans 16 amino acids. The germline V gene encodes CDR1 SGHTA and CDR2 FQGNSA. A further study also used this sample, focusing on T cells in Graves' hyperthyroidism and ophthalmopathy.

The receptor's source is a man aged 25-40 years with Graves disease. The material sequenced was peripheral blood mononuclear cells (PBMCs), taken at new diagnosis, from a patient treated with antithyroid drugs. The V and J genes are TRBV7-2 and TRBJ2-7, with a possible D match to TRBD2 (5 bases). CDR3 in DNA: TGTGCCAGCAGCTTAAGGGCGGGTCAAGACCCCTACGAGCAGTACTTC. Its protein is CASSLRAGQDPYEQYF.